This TCR beta chain was documented in a study of PD-1 blockade in classical Hodgkin lymphoma. Whole-study findings and limits: It was CD4+ TCR diversity, not CD8+, that rose significantly by C4D1. Complete responders started with a diversity level that resembled newly diagnosed patients at baseline. When set against healthy donors, newly diagnosed patients were reported to show lower baseline TCR diversity.

The junction had 6 bases not matched to a gene; V was cut back by 3 bases and J by 4 bases. The CDR3 extends over 15 amino acids. Germline V gene lookup returns CDR1 SGHRS and CDR2 YFSETQ. Here immunoSEQ multiplex PCR was the method, and the copy in TCRdb shows in-frame clones only, minus some. The sample contains 15,000 to 20,000 clones, more than 75% of which appear only once. On this clone: Its antigen remains unknown.

The time point: cycle 4 day 1 (C4D1), after more than five weeks of nivolumab. No patient escaped relapse after autologous stem cell transplantation, and brentuximab vedotin exposure varied. Sequenced material: peripheral blood mononuclear cells (PBMCs), taken before the fourth cycle of nivolumab. The sequence was obtained from a human donor with classical Hodgkin lymphoma. The chain combines TRBV5-1 with TRBJ2-1; 8 bases line up with TRBD1. The CDR3 loop reads CASSSTGVSYNEQFF. Written as DNA, the CDR3 is TGCGCCAGCAGCTCGACAGGGGTATCTTACAATGAGCAGTTCTTC. Using reference TRBV5-1 and TRBJ2-1 for the parts outside the CDR3, the full variable domain is KAGVTQTPRYLIKTRGQQVTLSCSPISGHRSVSWYQQTPGQGLQFLFEYFSETQRNKGNFPGRFSGRQFSNSRSEMNVSTLELGDSALYLCASSSTGVSYNEQFFGPGTRLTVL.